This passage covers 6 T cell receptor beta chains from one sample sequenced in a study of CD8 T cells in Susac syndrome. After extraction with the RNeasy kit, roughly 0.5 to 1 ug of the RNA was reverse transcribed using random hexamers. TCRdb itself ran the immunoSEQ multiplex PCR reads through MiXCR, one entry per CDR3 protein. Of around 170,000 distinct CDR3 sequences in the sample, 90% to 96% were seen once. The sequencing sample was made of CD4+ T cells from PBMCs. These TCRs come from a human donor with Susac syndrome.

The chain carries TRBV10-3 and TRBJ1-6; 10 bases fit TRBD1. CDR3 length: 15 amino acids. The trim removed 4 bases at V and 4 bases at J, leaving 1 base unmatched. The germline V gene has CDR1 ENHRY and CDR2 SYGVKD. CDR3 coding DNA: TGTGCCATCAGTGGGACAGGGGGATATAATTCACCCCTCCACTTT. Protein product: CAISGTGGYNSPLHF.

The V gene is TRBV6-2 or TRBV6-3, the J gene TRBJ2-5; 14 bases map to TRBD2. The CDR3 loop spans 16 amino acids. In germline, CDR1 is MNHEY, CDR2 SVGEGT. Germline trimming cut 6 bases from V and 2 bases from J; bases unmatched to any gene: 5. DNA of the CDR3: TGTGCCAGCAGCTGGACTAGCGGGGGGCTACAAGAGACCCAGTACTTC. This codes for CASSWTSGGLQETQYF.

The chain carries TRBV5-1 and TRBJ2-7, with D tentatively TRBD1 (6 bases). Trimming pared 3 bases from V and 3 bases from J, leaving 16 bases between. CDR3 length equals 15 residues. Germline lookup yields CDR1 SGHRS and CDR2 YFSETQ. The CDR3: CASSSRDIMGYEQYF. CDR3 in DNA: TGCGCCAGCAGCTCCCGGGACATTATGGGCTACGAGCAGTACTTC.

This chain links TRBV30 with TRBJ2-4, with D perhaps TRBD1 (6 bases). The CDR3 has 17 amino acids. V was shortened by 2 bases and J by 2 bases, with 19 bases between the two germline ends. Germline loops: CDR1 GTSNPN, CDR2 SVGIG (reference sequence). The CDR3 region has the DNA TGTGCCTGGAGTACAACCGGGACAATGGGGACCAAAAACATTCAGTACTTC. The encoded protein is CAWSTTGTMGTKNIQYF.

The chain is built from TRBV12-5 and TRBJ2-3; D call uncertain. Trimming removed 4 bases at V and 6 bases at J, with 14 bases between. Germline CDR1 LGHNT, CDR2 FRNRAP. The CDR3 runs 14 residues. Written as DNA, the CDR3 is TGTGCTAGTGGTTCCCGTCCCCTCTCGGATACGCAGTATTTT. This gives the protein CASGSRPLSDTQYF.

The chain's CDR3 is CAWALAGAYNEQFF. The CDR3 coding sequence is TGTGCCTGGGCCCTAGCGGGGGCATACAATGAGCAGTTCTTC. This chain joins TRBV30 and TRBJ2-1; the match to TRBD2 covers 10 bases. The germline CDR1 and CDR2 sequences are GTSNPN and SVGIG (reference sequence). This CDR3 has 14 residues. The junction had 5 bases not matched to a gene; V was cut back by 5 bases and J by 4 bases.